The 23 T cell receptor beta chains presented below share a single source sample, sequenced in a study of CD8 T cells in Susac syndrome. A quantity of 0.5 to 1 ug RNA underwent reverse transcription using random hexamers. TCRdb re-derived calls from the immunoSEQ multiplex PCR reads in MiXCR, one entry per CDR3 protein. The profile covers 200,000 or so distinct CDR3 sequences, with 90% to 95% appearing a single time and approximately 0.097% taken by the ten largest. Sample: CD4+ T cells from PBMCs. The source of these receptors is a human donor with multiple sclerosis.

The chain is built from TRBV20-1 and TRBJ1-2, with D maybe TRBD1 (5 bases). Germline V gives CDR1 DFQATT, CDR2 SNEGSKA (reference sequence). The length of the CDR3 is 16 residues. Trimming cost V 5 bases and J 2 bases, with 21 bases left between them. The CDR3 is CSAHRPNRDGNYGYTF. DNA of the CDR3: TGCAGTGCTCACAGGCCCAACCGGGACGGAAACTATGGCTACACCTTC.

V gene TRBV7-9 combines with J gene TRBJ1-1; D is uncertain. Germline V lookup: CDR1 SEHNR, CDR2 FQNEAQ (reference sequence). V was cut by 5 bases and J by 0 bases, with 13 bases left in between. There are 15 residues in the CDR3. CDR3 amino acids: CASSPEQPLNTEAFF. In nucleotides, the CDR3 is TGTGCCAGCAGCCCAGAACAGCCTTTGAACACTGAAGCTTTCTTT.

The chain couples TRBV23-1 to TRBJ2-7; no definite D call. TRBV23-1 is known as an ORF, though its function is uncertain. V was pared by 4 bases and J by 2 bases, with 18 bases between. CDR3 size: 16 residues. This CDR3 is CASSRSAGPQTYEQYF. CDR3 in DNA: TGCGCCAGCAGTCGCTCTGCCGGGCCCCAAACCTACGAGCAGTACTTC.

The DNA for the CDR3 is TGTGCCACCAGTGACCCGGGACTAGCGGGAGGGGCCTACAATGAGCAGTTCTTC. It encodes CATSDPGLAGGAYNEQFF. The chain recombines TRBV24-1 with TRBJ2-1, with 16 bases fitting TRBD2. V gave up 4 bases and J gave up 2 bases; unmatched junction bases: 4. CDR1 is KGHDR and CDR2 is SFDVKD in the germline V gene. This CDR3 spans 18 amino acids.

The chain is built from TRBV14 and TRBJ2-1; TRBD2 matches 9 bases. Germline V gene sequence: CDR1 SGHDN, CDR2 FVKESK. The V segment lost 4 bases and the J segment 6 bases; nucleotides outside the gene matches: 7. The CDR3 covers 15 residues. The CDR3 is CASSPGLALGNEQFF. The CDR3 DNA sequence: TGTGCCAGCAGCCCGGGACTAGCTCTAGGCAATGAGCAGTTCTTC.

This chain's CDR3 is CAWSVLGRNQPQHF. The CDR3 DNA follows: TGTGCCTGGAGTGTACTGGGCAGAAATCAGCCCCAGCATTTT. The genes are TRBV30 and TRBJ1-5; D uncertain. Germline V lookup: CDR1 GTSNPN, CDR2 SVGIG (reference sequence). CDR3 length: 14 residues. V was pared by 0 bases and J by 4 bases, with 10 bases between.

This CDR3 is CASSVTGGADTQYF. In DNA form, the CDR3 reads TGTGCCAGCAGCGTAACAGGGGGGGCAGATACGCAGTATTTT. This rearrangement joins TRBV9 to TRBJ2-3; a possible D gene is TRBD1 (8 bases). Germline V gives CDR1 SGDLS, CDR2 YYNGEE. This CDR3 contains 14 residues. V was cut by 1 base and J by 4 bases, with 10 bases left in between.

The chain recombines TRBV30 with TRBJ1-5; a weak D match, TRBD1 (5 bases). The CDR3 covers 14 residues. Germline CDR1 GTSNPN, CDR2 SVGIG (reference sequence). V dropped 1 base and J dropped 7 bases, with 14 bases sitting between them. The CDR3, as DNA: TGTGCCTGGAGTGCCCTGGGATCAGGGCAGCCCCAGCATTTT. Translating gives CAWSALGSGQPQHF.

This chain joins TRBV12-3 or TRBV12-4 and TRBJ2-5, with 8 nucleotides matching TRBD2. The CDR3 is made up of 13 amino acids. Trimming took 6 bases from V and 4 from J; bases not matched to a gene: 4. In nucleotides, the CDR3 is TGTGCCAGCAGAGCCCTAGCGGGAGAGACCCAGTACTTC. This encodes CASRALAGETQYF.

V gene TRBV7-8 combines with J gene TRBJ2-3; 8 positions agree with TRBD2. Germline loops: CDR1 SGHVS, CDR2 FQNEAQ. J lost 5 bases, V lost 0 bases, and 7 bases had no gene match. The CDR3 has 16 residues. The CDR3 nucleotides are TGTGCCAGCAGCTTAGCGCCGGGACTAGTCAGAGATACGCAGTATTTT. Protein: CASSLAPGLVRDTQYF.

Here the CDR3 DNA reads TGCGCCAGCAGTGAATTAACTAGCGGGTACAATGAGCAGTTCTTC. The encoded protein is CASSELTSGYNEQFF. The chain combines TRBV10-1 with TRBJ2-1, with 9 bases that match TRBD2. Germline trimming cut 3 bases from V and 4 bases from J; bases unmatched to any gene: 4. Looked up from germline, CDR1 is WNHNN and CDR2 is SYGVQD (reference sequence). The CDR3 is 15 residues long.

The chain employs TRBV12-3 or TRBV12-4 and TRBJ2-1, with D possibly TRBD2 on 5 matching bases. V was clipped by 3 bases and J by 0 bases, with 9 bases between them. The CDR3 sequence is 15 residues long. CDR3 nucleotides: TGTGCCAGCAGTTTGACGGGGAGCTCCTACAATGAGCAGTTCTTC. Protein sequence: CASSLTGSSYNEQFF.

This sequence joins TRBV30 and TRBJ2-1, with 9 bases matching TRBD2. This CDR3 spans 13 amino acids. Germline V CDR1 and CDR2: GTSNPN, SVGIG (reference sequence). The V and J ends lost 7 bases and 15 bases, in that order; junction bases with no gene match: 16. The CDR3 region is CASSGTSPLVRFF. The CDR3 nucleotides read TGTGCCTCGTCCGGGACTAGCCCTCTAGTGCGGTTCTTC.

This chain joins TRBV29-1 and TRBJ2-1; possibly TRBD2 for D (7 bases). The CDR3 has 14 residues. Germline V CDR1 and CDR2: SQVTM, ANQGSEA. The DNA for the CDR3 is TGCAGTGCAGGGGAAGCTAGCGGAAACAATGAGCAGTTCTTC. Protein: CSAGEASGNNEQFF.

The chain is built from TRBV7-9 and TRBJ1-4, with D maybe TRBD1 (6 bases). The ends were cut back, 3 bases at V and 3 bases at J, with 8 bases in the middle. Germline CDR1 and CDR2: SEHNR and FQNEAQ (reference sequence). The CDR3 loop spans 14 amino acids. As DNA, the CDR3 is TGTGCCAGCAGCTTCAGGGGTCCTAATGAAAAACTGTTTTTT. Its translation: CASSFRGPNEKLFF.

This sequence joins TRBV30 and TRBJ2-5; D gene ambiguous. Trimming removed 3 bases from V and 0 bases from J, with 5 bases in between. The CDR3 extends over 12 amino acids. From germline, CDR1 is GTSNPN and CDR2 SVGIG (reference sequence). This CDR3 is CAWSPDQETQYF. DNA of the CDR3: TGTGCCTGGAGCCCAGACCAAGAGACCCAGTACTTC.

V gene TRBV3-1 combines with J gene TRBJ1-4; TRBD1 aligns across 10 bases. The CDR3 spans 15 residues. CDR1 and CDR2 (germline): LGHDT, YNNKEL (reference sequence). The V and J ends lost 4 bases and 7 bases, in that order; junction bases with no gene match: 6. CDR3 residues: CASSLRGTGVEKLFF. For the CDR3, the DNA is TGTGCCAGCAGCCTGCGGGGGACAGGGGTTGAAAAACTGTTTTTT.

This rearrangement joins TRBV7-9 to TRBJ1-6; D gene unclear. Deletions cut 4 bases from V and 12 bases from J, with 10 bases between. Per the germline V gene, CDR1 is SEHNR and CDR2 is FQNEAQ (reference sequence). The CDR3 spans 12 residues. As DNA, the CDR3 is TGTGCCAGCAGCTCCCTTTTGGAACCCCTCCACTTT. Its translation is CASSSLLEPLHF.

The rearrangement joins TRBV18 to TRBJ2-7; D ambiguous. Germline V gives CDR1 KGHSH, CDR2 LQKENI. The V end was cut by 3 bases, the J end by 6 bases, with 12 bases between. CDR3 length equals 13 residues. Here the CDR3 DNA reads TGTGCCAGCTCACCGCAAGACCTGGGCGAGCAGTACTTC. Encoded protein: CASSPQDLGEQYF.

The count of this clonotype is one. J is TRBJ2-3 and V is TRBV12-5; perhaps TRBD2 as D (6 bases). The CDR3 sequence is 14 residues long. V was shortened by 7 bases and J by 5 bases, with 16 bases between the two germline ends. Looked up from germline, CDR1 is LGHNT and CDR2 is FRNRAP. The CDR3: CASALGTSRDTQYF. In DNA, the CDR3 is TGTGCTAGTGCCTTAGGAACTAGCCGAGATACGCAGTATTTT.

Only one count was recorded for this clonotype. The gene calls are TRBV20-1 and TRBJ1-5, with 7 bases lining up with TRBD1. This CDR3 comprises 14 residues. The V gene end was trimmed by 3 bases and the J gene end by 4 bases; junction bases not matched to a gene: 6. Germline V gene sequence: CDR1 DFQATT, CDR2 SNEGSKA (reference sequence). CDR3 in amino acids: CSARTGTLNQPQHF. DNA for the CDR3: TGCAGTGCTAGGACAGGGACCTTGAATCAGCCCCAGCATTTT.

This clonotype occurred once. The rearrangement joins TRBV15 to TRBJ2-1; 11 positions match TRBD2. Germline assignment: CDR1 LNHNV and CDR2 YYDKDF (reference sequence). Trimming cost V 3 bases and J 9 bases; bases outside gene matches: 10. There are 16 residues in the CDR3. CDR3 residues: CATSRLLAGVSGEQFF. The CDR3 DNA reads as TGTGCCACCAGCAGGCTACTAGCGGGAGTTTCGGGTGAGCAGTTCTTC.

The chain combines TRBV20-1 with TRBJ2-7, with 8 bases identical to TRBD2. Germline V gene sequence: CDR1 DFQATT, CDR2 SNEGSKA (reference sequence). The ends lost 6 bases at V and 0 bases at J; junction bases unmatched: 4. The CDR3 is made up of 13 amino acids. The chain's CDR3 is CSAGGGHSYEQYF. Here the CDR3 DNA reads TGCAGTGCCGGGGGGGGACACTCCTACGAGCAGTACTTC.